Given below is one TCR beta chain in context. Its matching antigen is unknown. The method was immunoSEQ multiplex PCR; TCRdb's version includes in-frame clones alone and lacks a portion of them. This table holds around 120,000 clones, 70% to 90% found once. This record belongs to a study of T cell responses to AZD1222 COVID-19 vaccine. Study results and limitations: Donors were chiefly white British, with a greater number of females, and clonal diversity was perhaps underestimated.

CDR3 length equals 14 residues. The germline V gene has CDR1 MNHEY and CDR2 SMNVEV (reference sequence). V lost 6 bases to trimming and J lost 2 bases; unmatched junction nucleotides: 4. The V gene is TRBV27, the J gene TRBJ1-2, with 9 positions matching TRBD1. The origin of this receptor is an adult who received the AZD1222 COVID-19 vaccine. The sample consisted of peripheral blood, taken 28 days after the second AZD1222 dose. CDR3: CASRGDRVNYGYTF. The CDR3 region has the DNA TGTGCCAGCAGGGGGGACAGGGTAAACTATGGCTACACCTTC.